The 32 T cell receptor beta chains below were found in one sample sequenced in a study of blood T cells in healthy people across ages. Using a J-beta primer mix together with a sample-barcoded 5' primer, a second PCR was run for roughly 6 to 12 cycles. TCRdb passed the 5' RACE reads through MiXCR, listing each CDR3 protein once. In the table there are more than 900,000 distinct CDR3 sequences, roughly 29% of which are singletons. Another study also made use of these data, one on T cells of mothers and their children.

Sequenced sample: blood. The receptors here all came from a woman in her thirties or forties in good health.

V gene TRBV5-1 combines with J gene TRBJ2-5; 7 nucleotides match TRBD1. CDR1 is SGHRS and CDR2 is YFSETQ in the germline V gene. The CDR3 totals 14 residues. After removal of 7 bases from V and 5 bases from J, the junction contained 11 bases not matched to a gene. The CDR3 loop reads CASGTGALTETQYF. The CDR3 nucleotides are TGCGCCAGCGGAACAGGGGCATTAACGGAGACCCAGTACTTC.

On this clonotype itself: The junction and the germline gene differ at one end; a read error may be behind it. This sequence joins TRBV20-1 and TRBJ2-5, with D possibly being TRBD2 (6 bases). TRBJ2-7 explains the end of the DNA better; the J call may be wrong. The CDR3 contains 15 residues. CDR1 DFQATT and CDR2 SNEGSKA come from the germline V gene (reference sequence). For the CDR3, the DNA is TGCAGTGCTGGAGAGGGGACTGGGCAGCCCTACGAGCAGTACTTC. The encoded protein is CSAGEGTGQPYEQYF.

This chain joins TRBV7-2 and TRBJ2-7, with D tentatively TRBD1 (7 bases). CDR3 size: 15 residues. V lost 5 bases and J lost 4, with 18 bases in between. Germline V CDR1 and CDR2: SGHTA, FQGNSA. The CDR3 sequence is CASSPQTGTGYEQYF. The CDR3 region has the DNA TGTGCCAGCAGCCCTCAGACAGGGACTGGGTACGAGCAGTACTTC.

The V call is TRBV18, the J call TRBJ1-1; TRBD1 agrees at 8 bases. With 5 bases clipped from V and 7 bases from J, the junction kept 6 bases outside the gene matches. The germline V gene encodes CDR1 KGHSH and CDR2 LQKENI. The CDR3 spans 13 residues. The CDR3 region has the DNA TGTGCCAGCTCAGGGTCAGGGGGCCGTGAAGCTTTCTTT. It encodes CASSGSGGREAFF.

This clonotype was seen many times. The DNA of the CDR3 is TGTGCCAGTAGTATAACGTATGGGGTCGCCTACGAGCAGTACTTC. The encoded protein is CASSITYGVAYEQYF. The chain has TRBV19 and TRBJ2-7; D gene unclear. The CDR3 covers 15 residues. Between the trimmed V and J ends, which lost 2 bases and 2 bases, there was a span of 13 bases. Germline V lookup: CDR1 LNHDA, CDR2 SQIVND (reference sequence).

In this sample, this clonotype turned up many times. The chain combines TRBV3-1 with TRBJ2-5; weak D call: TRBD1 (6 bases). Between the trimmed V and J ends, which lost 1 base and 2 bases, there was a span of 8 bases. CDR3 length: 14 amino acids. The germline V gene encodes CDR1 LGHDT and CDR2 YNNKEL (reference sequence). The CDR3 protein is CASSQAQGQETQYF. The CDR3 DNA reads TGTGCCAGCAGCCAAGCACAGGGACAAGAGACCCAGTACTTC.

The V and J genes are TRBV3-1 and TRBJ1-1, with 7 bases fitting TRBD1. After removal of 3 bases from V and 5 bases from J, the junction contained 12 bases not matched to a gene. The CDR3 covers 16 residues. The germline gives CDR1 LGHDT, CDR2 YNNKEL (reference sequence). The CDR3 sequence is CASSQITGAGWTEAFF. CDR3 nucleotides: TGTGCCAGCAGCCAGATTACAGGGGCGGGATGGACTGAAGCTTTCTTT.

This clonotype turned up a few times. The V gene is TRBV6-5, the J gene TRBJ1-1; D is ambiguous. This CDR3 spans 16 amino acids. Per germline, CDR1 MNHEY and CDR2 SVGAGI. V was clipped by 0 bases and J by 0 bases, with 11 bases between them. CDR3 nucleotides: TGTGCCAGCAGTTACTCGCCCCAAGAAATGAACACTGAAGCTTTCTTT. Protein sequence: CASSYSPQEMNTEAFF.

The CDR3: CASSRGQVGTNEKLFF. CDR3 sequence (DNA): TGTGCCAGCAGCCGAGGACAGGTTGGAACTAATGAAAAACTGTTTTTT. The V and J genes are TRBV14 and TRBJ1-4; 7 bases map to TRBD1. Germline CDR1 reads SGHDN; CDR2 reads FVKESK. The CDR3 is made up of 16 amino acids. Losses at the gene ends were 4 bases for V and 1 base for J; bases not matched to a gene: 6.

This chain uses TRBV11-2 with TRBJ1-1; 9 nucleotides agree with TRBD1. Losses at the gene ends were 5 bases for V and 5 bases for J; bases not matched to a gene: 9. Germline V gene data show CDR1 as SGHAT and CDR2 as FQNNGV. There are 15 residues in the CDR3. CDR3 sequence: CASSPRTGEWTEAFF. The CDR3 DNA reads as TGTGCCAGCAGCCCACGGACAGGGGAATGGACTGAAGCTTTCTTT.

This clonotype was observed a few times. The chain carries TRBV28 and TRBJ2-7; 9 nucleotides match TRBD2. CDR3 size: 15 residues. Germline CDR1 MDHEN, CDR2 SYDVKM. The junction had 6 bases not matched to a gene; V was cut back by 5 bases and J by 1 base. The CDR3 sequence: CASSTASGESYEQYF. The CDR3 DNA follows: TGTGCCAGCAGTACCGCTAGCGGGGAGTCCTACGAGCAGTACTTC.

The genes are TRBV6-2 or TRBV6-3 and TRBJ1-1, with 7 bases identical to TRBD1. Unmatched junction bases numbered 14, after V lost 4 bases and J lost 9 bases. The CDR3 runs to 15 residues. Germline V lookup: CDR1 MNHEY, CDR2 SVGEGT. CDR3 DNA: TGTGCCAGCAGTTTGAGGGGGCTGTTCAAGACTAAAGCTTTCTTT. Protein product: CASSLRGLFKTKAFF.

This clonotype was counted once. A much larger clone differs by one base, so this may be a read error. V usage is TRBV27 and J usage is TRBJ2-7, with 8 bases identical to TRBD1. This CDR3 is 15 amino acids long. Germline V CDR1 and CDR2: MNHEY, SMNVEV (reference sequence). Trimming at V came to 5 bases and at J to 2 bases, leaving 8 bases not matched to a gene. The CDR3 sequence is CASSPSDRGTYEQYF. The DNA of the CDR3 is TGTGCCAGCAGTCCGAGCGACAGGGGCACCTACGAGCAGTACTTC.

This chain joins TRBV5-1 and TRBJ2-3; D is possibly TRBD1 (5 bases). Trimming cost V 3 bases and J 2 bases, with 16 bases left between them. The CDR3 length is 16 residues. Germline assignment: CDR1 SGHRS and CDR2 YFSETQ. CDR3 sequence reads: CASSSSLGVITDTQYF. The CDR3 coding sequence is TGCGCCAGCAGCTCCTCCTTAGGGGTGATCACAGATACGCAGTATTTT.

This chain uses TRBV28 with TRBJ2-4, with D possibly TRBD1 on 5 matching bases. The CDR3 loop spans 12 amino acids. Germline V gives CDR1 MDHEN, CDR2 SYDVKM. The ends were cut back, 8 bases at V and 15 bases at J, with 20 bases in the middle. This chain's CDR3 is CASAMPQGRGYF. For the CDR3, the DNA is TGTGCCAGCGCAATGCCGCAGGGTCGCGGGTACTTC.

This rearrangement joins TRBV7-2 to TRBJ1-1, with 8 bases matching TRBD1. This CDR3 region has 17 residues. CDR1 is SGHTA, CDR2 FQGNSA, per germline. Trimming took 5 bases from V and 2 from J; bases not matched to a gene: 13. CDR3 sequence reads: CASSLRPFGQGNTEAFF. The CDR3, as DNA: TGTGCCAGCAGCCTCCGACCATTCGGACAGGGTAACACTGAAGCTTTCTTT.

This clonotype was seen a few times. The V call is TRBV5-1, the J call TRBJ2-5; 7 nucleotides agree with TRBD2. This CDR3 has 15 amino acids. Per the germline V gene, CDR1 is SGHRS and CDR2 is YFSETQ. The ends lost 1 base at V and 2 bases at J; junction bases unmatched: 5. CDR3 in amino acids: CASSLPAGQQETQYF. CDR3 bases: TGCGCCAGCAGCTTGCCAGCGGGGCAGCAAGAGACCCAGTACTTC.

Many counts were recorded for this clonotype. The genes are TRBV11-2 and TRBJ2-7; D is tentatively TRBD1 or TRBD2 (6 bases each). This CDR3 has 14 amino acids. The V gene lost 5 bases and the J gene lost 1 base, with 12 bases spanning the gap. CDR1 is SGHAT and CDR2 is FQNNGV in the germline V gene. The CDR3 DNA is TGTGCCAGCAGCCGGGGGCACTCTTCCTACGAGCAGTACTTC. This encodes CASSRGHSSYEQYF.

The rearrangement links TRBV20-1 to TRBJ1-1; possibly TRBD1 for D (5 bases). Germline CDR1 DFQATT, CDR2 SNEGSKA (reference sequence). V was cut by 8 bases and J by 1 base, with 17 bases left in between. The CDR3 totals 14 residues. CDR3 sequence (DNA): TGCAGTACCAGTTGGGCCAGGGAGAACACTGAAGCTTTCTTT. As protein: CSTSWARENTEAFF.

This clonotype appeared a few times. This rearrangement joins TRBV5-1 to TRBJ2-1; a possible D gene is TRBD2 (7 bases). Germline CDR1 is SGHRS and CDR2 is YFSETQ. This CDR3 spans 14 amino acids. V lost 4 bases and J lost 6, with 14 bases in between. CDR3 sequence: CASSGEGGPNEQFF. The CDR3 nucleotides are TGCGCCAGCAGCGGAGAGGGGGGGCCCAATGAGCAGTTCTTC. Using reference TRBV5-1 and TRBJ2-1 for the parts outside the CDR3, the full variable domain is KAGVTQTPRYLIKTRGQQVTLSCSPISGHRSVSWYQQTPGQGLQFLFEYFSETQRNKGNFPGRFSGRQFSNSRSEMNVSTLELGDSALYLCASSGEGGPNEQFFGPGTRLTVL.

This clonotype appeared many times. CDR3 region: CASSLVQYQAQYF. The CDR3 coding sequence is TGTGCCAGCAGCTTAGTTCAGTATCAGGCCCAGTACTTC. The rearrangement joins TRBV7-2 to TRBJ2-5; D ambiguous. CDR3 size: 13 residues. V was pared by 1 base and J by 9 bases, with 12 bases between. Germline loops: CDR1 SGHTA, CDR2 FQGNSA. The full variable domain, its missing parts supplied by reference TRBV7-2 and TRBJ2-5, is GAGVSQSPSNKVTEKGKDVELRCDPISGHTALYWYRQSLGQGLEFLIYFQGNSAPDKSGLPSDRFSAERTGGSVSTLTIQRTQQEDSAVYLCASSLVQYQAQYFGPGTRLLVL.

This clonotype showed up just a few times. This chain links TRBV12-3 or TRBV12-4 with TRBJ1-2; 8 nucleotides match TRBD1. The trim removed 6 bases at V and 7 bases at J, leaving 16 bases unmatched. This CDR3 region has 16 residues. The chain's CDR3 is CASRPGGQALVGGYTF. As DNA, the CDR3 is TGTGCCAGCAGACCTGGGGGACAGGCTCTTGTCGGTGGCTACACCTTC.

As DNA, the CDR3 is TGCAGCGGGGATCCGGGAATACACACAGATACGCAGTATTTT. Protein sequence: CSGDPGIHTDTQYF. The chain carries TRBV29-1 and TRBJ2-3; D is possibly TRBD2 (5 bases). V shed 7 bases and J shed 2 bases, with 16 bases lying between them. CDR1 and CDR2 (germline): SQVTM, ANQGSEA. The CDR3 has 14 amino acids.

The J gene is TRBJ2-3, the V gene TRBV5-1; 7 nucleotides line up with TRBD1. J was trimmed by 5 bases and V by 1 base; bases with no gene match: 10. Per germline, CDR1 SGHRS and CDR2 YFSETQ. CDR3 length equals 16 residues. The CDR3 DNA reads TGCGCCAGCAGCTTGTCGGGACAGCGAGCGGTAGATACGCAGTATTTT. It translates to CASSLSGQRAVDTQYF.

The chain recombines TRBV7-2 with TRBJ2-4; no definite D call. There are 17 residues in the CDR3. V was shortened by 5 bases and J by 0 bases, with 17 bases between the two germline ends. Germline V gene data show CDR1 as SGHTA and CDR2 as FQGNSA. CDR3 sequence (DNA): TGTGCCAGCAGCCAACCAGGAGCCATCATAGCCAAAAACATTCAGTACTTC. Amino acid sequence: CASSQPGAIIAKNIQYF.

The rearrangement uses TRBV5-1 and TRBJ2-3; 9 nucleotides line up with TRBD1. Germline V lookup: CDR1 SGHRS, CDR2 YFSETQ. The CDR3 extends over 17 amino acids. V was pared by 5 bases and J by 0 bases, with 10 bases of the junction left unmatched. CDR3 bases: TGCGCCAGCAGACGAAGTACCGGGACAGGGAGCACAGATACGCAGTATTTT. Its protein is CASRRSTGTGSTDTQYF.

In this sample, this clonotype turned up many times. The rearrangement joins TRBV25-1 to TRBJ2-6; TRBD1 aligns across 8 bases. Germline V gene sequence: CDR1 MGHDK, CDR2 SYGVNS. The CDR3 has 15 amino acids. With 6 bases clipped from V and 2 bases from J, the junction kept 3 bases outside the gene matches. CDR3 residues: CASRDRDAGANVLTF. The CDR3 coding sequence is TGTGCCAGCAGGGACAGGGATGCTGGGGCCAACGTCCTGACTTTC.

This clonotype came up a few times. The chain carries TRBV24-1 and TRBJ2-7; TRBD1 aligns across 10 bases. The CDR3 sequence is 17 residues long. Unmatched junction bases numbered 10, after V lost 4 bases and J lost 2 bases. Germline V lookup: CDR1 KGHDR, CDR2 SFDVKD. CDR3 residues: CATSDSVGTGVPYEQYF. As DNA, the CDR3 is TGTGCCACCAGTGACTCCGTTGGGACAGGGGTCCCCTACGAGCAGTACTTC.

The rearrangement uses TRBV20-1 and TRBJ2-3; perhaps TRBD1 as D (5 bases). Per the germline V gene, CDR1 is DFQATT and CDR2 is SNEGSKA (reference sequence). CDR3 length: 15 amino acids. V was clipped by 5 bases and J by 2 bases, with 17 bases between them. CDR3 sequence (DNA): TGCAGTGCTTGGGTTTGGGGCGGATTCACAGATACGCAGTATTTT. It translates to CSAWVWGGFTDTQYF.

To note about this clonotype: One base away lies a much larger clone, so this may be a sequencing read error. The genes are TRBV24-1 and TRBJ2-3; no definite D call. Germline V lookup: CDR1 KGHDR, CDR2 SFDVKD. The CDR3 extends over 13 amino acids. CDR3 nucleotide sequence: TGTGCCACCAGTACATATGGCACAGATGCGCAGTATTTT. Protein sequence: CATSTYGTDAQYF.

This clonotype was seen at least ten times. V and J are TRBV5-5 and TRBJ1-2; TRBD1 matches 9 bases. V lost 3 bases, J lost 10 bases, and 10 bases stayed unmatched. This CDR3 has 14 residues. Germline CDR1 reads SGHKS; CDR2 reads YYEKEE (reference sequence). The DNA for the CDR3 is TGTGCCAGCAGCTCGTCCGGGACAGGGATTCACTACACCTTC. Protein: CASSSSGTGIHYTF.

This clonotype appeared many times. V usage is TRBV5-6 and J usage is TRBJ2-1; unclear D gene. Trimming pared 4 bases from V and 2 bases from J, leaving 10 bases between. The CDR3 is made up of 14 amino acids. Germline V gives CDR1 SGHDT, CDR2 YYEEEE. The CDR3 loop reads CASSLETAYNEQFF. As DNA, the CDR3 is TGTGCCAGCAGCCTGGAGACCGCCTACAATGAGCAGTTCTTC.